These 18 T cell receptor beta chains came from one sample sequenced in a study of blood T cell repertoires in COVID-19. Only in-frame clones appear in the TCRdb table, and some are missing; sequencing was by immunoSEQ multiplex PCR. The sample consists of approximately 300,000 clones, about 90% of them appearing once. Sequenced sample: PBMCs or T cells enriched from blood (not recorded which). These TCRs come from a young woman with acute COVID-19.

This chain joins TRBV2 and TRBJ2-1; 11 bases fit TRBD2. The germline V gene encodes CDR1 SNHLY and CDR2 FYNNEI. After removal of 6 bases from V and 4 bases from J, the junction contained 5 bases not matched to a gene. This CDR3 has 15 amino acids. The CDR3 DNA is TGTGCCAGCAGCCGTACTAGCGGGAGATACAATGAGCAGTTCTTC. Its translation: CASSRTSGRYNEQFF.

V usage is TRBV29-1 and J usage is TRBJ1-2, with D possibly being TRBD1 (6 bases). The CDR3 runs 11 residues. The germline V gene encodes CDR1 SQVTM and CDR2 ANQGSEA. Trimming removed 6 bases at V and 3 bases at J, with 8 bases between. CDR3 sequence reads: CSVRQDYGYTF. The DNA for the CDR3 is TGCAGCGTGAGACAGGACTATGGCTACACCTTC.

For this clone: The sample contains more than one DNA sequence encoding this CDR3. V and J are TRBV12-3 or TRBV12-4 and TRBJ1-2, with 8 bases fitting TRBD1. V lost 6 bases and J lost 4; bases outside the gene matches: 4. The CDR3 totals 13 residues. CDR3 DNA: TGTGCCAGCAGCCCTGACAGGGGCTATGGCTACACCTTC. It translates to CASSPDRGYGYTF.

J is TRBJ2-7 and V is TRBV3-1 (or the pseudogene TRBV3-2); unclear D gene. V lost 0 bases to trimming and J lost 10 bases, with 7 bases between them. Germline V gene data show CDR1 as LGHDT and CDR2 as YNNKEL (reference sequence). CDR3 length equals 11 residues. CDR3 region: CASSQDLSQYF. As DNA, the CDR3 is TGTGCCAGCAGCCAAGACTTGTCCCAGTACTTC.

For the CDR3, the DNA is TGTGCCAGCAGCGTCACTAGCGGGGACACCGGGGAGCTGTTTTTT. Its protein is CASSVTSGDTGELFF. The chain joins TRBV9 to TRBJ2-2; 10 bases agree with TRBD2. The CDR3 consists of 15 residues. Per the germline V gene, CDR1 is SGDLS and CDR2 is YYNGEE. Germline trimming cut 2 bases from V and 3 bases from J; bases unmatched to any gene: 1.

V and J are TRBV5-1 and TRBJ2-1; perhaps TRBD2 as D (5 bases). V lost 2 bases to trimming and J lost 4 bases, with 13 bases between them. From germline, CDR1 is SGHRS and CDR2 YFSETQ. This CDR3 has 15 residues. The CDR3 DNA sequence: TGCGCCAGCAGCTTTCAGCACGCGGGTTACAATGAGCAGTTCTTC. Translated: CASSFQHAGYNEQFF. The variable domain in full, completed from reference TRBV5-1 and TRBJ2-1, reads KAGVTQTPRYLIKTRGQQVTLSCSPISGHRSVSWYQQTPGQGLQFLFEYFSETQRNKGNFPGRFSGRQFSNSRSEMNVSTLELGDSALYLCASSFQHAGYNEQFFGPGTRLTVL.

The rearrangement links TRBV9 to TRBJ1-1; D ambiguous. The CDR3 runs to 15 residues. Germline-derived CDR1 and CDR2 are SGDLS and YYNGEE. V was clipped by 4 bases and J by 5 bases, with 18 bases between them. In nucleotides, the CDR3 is TGTGCCAGCAGCCCCCAGCTGGGCAGGTCAACTGAAGCTTTCTTT. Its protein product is CASSPQLGRSTEAFF. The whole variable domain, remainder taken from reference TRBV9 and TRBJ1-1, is DSGVTQTPKHLITATGQRVTLRCSPRSGDLSVYWYQQSLDQGLQFLIQYYNGEERAKGNILERFSAQQFPDLHSELNLSSLELGDSALYFCASSPQLGRSTEAFFGQGTRLTVV.

The CDR3 here is CASSPVPGQNTQYF. CDR3 bases: TGTGCCAGCAGCCCGGTCCCGGGACAGAATACGCAGTATTTT. The chain carries TRBV7-8 and TRBJ2-3; TRBD1 agrees at 7 bases. Germline values: CDR1 SGHVS, CDR2 FQNEAQ. The CDR3 runs 14 residues. V gave up 5 bases and J gave up 7 bases; unmatched junction bases: 9.

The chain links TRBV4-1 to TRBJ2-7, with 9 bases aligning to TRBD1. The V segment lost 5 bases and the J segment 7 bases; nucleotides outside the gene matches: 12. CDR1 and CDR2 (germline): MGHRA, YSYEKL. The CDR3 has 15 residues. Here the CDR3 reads CASSSYLGQGWEQYF. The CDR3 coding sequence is TGCGCCAGCAGCTCCTACCTAGGACAGGGGTGGGAGCAGTACTTC.

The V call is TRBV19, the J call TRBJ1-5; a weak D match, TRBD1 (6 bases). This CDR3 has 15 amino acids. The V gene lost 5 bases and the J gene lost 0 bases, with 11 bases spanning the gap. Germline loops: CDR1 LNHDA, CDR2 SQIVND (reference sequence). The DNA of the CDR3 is TGTGCCAGTAGTGCAAGACAGGATAGCAATCAGCCCCAGCATTTT. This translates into CASSARQDSNQPQHF.

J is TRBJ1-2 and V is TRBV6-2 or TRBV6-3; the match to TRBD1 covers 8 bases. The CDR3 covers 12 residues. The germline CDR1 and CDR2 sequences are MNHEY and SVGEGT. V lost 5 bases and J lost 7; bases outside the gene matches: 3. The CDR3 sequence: CASSQGAGGYTF. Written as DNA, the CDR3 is TGTGCCAGCAGTCAGGGGGCAGGTGGCTACACCTTC.

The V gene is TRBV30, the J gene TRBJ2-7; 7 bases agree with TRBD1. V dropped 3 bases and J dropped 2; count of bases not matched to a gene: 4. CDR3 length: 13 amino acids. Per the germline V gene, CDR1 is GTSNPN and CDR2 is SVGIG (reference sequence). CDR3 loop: CAWSLTGTYEQYF. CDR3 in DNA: TGTGCCTGGAGCTTGACAGGGACCTACGAGCAGTACTTC.

In nucleotides, the CDR3 is TGTGCCAGCAGCTACGGACTAGGGGACAATGAGCAGTTCTTC. As protein: CASSYGLGDNEQFF. V gene TRBV28 combines with J gene TRBJ2-1, with 7 bases identical to TRBD2. CDR3 length: 14 amino acids. Germline V lookup: CDR1 MDHEN, CDR2 SYDVKM. V lost 6 bases to trimming and J lost 5 bases; unmatched junction nucleotides: 7.

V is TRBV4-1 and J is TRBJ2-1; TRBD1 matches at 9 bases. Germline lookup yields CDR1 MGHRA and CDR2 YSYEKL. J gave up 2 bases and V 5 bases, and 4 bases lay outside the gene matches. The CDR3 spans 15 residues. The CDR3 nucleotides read TGCGCCAGCAGCGGCACAGGGGGCCCCTACAATGAGCAGTTCTTC. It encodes CASSGTGGPYNEQFF.

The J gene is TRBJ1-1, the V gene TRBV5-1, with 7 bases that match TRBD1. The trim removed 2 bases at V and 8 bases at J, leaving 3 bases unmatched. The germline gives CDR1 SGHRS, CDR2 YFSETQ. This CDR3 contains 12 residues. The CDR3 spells CASSLGGREAFF. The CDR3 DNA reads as TGCGCCAGCAGCTTAGGGGGCAGGGAAGCTTTCTTT.

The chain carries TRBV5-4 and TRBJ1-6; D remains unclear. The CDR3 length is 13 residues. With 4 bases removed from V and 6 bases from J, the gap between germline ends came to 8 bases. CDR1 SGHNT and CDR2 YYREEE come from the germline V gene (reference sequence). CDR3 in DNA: TGTGCCAGCAGCACCAACAGTAATTCACCCCTCCACTTT. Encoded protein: CASSTNSNSPLHF.

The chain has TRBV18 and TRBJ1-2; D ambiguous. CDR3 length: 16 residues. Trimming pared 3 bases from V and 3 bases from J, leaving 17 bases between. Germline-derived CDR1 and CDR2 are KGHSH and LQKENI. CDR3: CASSPIPVPGDYGYTF. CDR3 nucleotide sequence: TGTGCCAGCTCACCTATCCCAGTACCCGGGGACTATGGCTACACCTTC.

Written as DNA, the CDR3 is TGCGCCAGCAGCTGGGGACAGGGGGGCGAAAAACTGTTTTTT. Residues: CASSWGQGGEKLFF. The chain is built from TRBV5-1 and TRBJ1-4, with 11 positions matching TRBD1. The J segment lost 8 bases and the V segment lost 3 bases, leaving 3 bases of the junction unmatched. Germline V gene data show CDR1 as SGHRS and CDR2 as YFSETQ. This CDR3 region has 14 residues.